This T cell receptor beta chain was identified during a study of T cells in localized non-small cell lung cancer. Germline lookup yields CDR1 SGHTA and CDR2 FQGNSA. Trimming removed 5 bases from V and 2 bases from J, with 13 bases in between. This CDR3 has 14 amino acids. Generated by immunoSEQ multiplex PCR, the TCRdb table keeps only in-frame clones and is missing some. The table includes about 13,000 clones, about 86% detected once. The sequenced sample was peripheral blood, obtained before any cancer treatment. The V gene is TRBV7-2, the J gene TRBJ2-7; the D gene could be TRBD1 or TRBD2 (6 bases each). The sequence came from a male donor aged 60 or over with stage III lung adenocarcinoma. The CDR3 nucleotides are TGTGCCAGCAGCGCCCGGGGGCTTACCTACGAGCAGTACTTC. It codes for CASSARGLTYEQYF. The full variable domain, with the rest looked up from reference TRBV7-2 and TRBJ2-7, is GAGVSQSPSNKVTEKGKDVELRCDPISGHTALYWYRQSLGQGLEFLIYFQGNSAPDKSGLPSDRFSAERTGGSVSTLTIQRTQQEDSAVYLCASSARGLTYEQYFGPGTRLTVT.